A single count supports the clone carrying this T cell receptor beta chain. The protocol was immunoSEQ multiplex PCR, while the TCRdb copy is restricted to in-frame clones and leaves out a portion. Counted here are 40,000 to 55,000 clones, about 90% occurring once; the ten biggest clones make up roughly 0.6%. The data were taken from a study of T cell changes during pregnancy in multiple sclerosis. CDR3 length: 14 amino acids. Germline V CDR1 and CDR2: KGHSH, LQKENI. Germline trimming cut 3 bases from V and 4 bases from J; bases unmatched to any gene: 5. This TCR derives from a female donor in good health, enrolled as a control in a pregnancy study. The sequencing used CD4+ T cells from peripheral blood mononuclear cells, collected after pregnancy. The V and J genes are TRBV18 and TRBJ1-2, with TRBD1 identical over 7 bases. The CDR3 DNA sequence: TGTGCCAGCTCACCCGAGGGACAGTCCTATGGCTACACCTTC. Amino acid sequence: CASSPEGQSYGYTF. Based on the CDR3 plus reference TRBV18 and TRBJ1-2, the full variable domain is NAGVMQNPRHLVRRRGQEARLRCSPMKGHSHVYWYRQLPEEGLKFMVYLQKENIIDESGMPKERFSAEFPKEGPSILRIQQVVRGDSAAYFCASSPEGQSYGYTFGSGTRLTVV.